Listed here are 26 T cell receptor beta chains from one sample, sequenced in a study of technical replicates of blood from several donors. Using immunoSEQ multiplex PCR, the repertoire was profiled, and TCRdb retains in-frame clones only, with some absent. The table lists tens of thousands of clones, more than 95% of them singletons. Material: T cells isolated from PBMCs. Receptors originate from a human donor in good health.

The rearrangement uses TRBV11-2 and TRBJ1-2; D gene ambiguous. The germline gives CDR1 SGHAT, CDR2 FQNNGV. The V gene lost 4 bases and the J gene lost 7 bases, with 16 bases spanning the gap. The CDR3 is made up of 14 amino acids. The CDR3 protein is CASSSIRRWSGYTF. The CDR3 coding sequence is TGTGCCAGCAGCTCCATAAGGCGGTGGAGTGGCTACACCTTC.

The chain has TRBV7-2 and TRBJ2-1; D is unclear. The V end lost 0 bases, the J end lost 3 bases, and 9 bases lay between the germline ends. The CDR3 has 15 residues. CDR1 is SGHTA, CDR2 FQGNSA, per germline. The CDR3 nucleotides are TGTGCCAGCAGCTTAGCGGCCGGGTACTACAATGAGCAGTTCTTC. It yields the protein CASSLAAGYYNEQFF.

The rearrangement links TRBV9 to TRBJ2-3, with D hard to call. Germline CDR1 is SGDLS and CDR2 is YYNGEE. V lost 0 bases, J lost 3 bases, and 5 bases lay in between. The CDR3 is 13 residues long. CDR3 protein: CASSVVRTDTQYF. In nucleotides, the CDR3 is TGTGCCAGCAGCGTAGTCCGGACAGATACGCAGTATTTT.

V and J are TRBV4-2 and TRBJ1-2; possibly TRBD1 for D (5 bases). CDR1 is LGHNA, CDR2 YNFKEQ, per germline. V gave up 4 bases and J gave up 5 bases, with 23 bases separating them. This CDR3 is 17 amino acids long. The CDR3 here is CASSPWGEGLVQYGYTF. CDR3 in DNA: TGTGCCAGCAGCCCATGGGGGGAGGGCCTAGTACAATATGGCTACACCTTC.

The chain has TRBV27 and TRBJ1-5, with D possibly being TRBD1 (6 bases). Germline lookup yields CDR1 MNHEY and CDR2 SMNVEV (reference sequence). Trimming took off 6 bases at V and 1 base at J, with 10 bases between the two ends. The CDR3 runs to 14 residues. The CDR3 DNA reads TGTGCCAGCAGAACTACAGGGAGCAATCAGCCCCAGCATTTT. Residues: CASRTTGSNQPQHF.

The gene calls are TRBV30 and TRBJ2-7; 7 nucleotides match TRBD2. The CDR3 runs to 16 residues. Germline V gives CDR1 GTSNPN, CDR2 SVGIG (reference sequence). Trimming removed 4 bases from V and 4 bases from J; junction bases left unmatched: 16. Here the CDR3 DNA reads TGTGCCTGGACACCTACTATTGGCGGGAGTTTTTACGAGCAGTACTTC. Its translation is CAWTPTIGGSFYEQYF.

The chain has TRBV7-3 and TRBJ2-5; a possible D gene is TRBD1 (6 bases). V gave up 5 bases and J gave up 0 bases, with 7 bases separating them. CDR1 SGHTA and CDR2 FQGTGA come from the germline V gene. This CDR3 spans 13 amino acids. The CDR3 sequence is CASSRGYQETQYF. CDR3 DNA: TGTGCCAGCAGCAGGGGGTACCAAGAGACCCAGTACTTC.

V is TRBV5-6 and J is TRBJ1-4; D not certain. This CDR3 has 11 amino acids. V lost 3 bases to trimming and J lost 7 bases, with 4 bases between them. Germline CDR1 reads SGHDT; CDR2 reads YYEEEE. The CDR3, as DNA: TGTGCCAGCAGCTACTCTGAAAAACTGTTTTTT. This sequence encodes CASSYSEKLFF.

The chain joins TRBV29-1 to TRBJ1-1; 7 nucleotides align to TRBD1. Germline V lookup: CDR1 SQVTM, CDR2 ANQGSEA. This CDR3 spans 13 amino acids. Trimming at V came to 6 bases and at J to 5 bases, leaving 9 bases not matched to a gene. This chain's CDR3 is CSVRDRVKTEAFF. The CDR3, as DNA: TGCAGCGTGCGTGACAGGGTAAAGACTGAAGCTTTCTTT.

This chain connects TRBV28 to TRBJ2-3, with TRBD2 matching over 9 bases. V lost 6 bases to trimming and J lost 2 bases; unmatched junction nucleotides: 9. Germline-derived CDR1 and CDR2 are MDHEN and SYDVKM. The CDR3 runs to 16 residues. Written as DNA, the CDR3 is TGTGCCAGCAGGTCAGGGGAGCGGGGGGACACAGATACGCAGTATTTT. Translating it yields CASRSGERGDTDTQYF.

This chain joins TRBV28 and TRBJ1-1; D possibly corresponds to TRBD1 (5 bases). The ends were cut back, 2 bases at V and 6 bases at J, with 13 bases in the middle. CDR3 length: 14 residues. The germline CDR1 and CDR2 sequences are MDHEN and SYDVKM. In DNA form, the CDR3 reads TGTGCCAGCAGTTTAGGCAGCCGGGGGGCTGAAGCTTTCTTT. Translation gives CASSLGSRGAEAFF.

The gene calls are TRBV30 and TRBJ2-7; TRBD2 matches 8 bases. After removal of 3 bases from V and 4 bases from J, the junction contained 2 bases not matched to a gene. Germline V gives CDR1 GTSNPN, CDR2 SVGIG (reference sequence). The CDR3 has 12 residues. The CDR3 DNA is TGTGCCTGGAGCGCGGGAGGATACGAGCAGTACTTC. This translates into CAWSAGGYEQYF.

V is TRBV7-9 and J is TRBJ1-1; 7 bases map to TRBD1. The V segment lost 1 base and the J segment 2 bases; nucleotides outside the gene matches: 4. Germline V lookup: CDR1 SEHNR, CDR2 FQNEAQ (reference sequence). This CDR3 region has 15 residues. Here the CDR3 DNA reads TGTGCCAGCAGCTTAGGATCAGGGGGTAACACTGAAGCTTTCTTT. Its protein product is CASSLGSGGNTEAFF.

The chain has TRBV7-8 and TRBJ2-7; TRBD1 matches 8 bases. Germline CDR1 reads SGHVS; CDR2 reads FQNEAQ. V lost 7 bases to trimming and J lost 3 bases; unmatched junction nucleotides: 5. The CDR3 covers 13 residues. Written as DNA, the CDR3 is TGTGCCAGCACCGGGACAGGAGACTACGAGCAGTACTTC. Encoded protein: CASTGTGDYEQYF.

CDR3 sequence reads: CASSFMGSTGPNTEAFF. The CDR3 nucleotides read TGTGCCAGCAGCTTTATGGGTTCGACAGGTCCGAACACTGAAGCTTTCTTT. V usage is TRBV7-6 and J usage is TRBJ1-1, with a possible D match to TRBD1 (6 bases). CDR1 and CDR2 from the germline V gene are SGHVS and FNYEAQ. V lost 3 bases to trimming and J lost 1 base, with 18 bases between them. This CDR3 contains 17 residues. Using reference TRBV7-6 and TRBJ1-1 for the parts outside the CDR3, the full variable domain is GAGVSQSPRYKVTKRGQDVALRCDPISGHVSLYWYRQALGQGPEFLTYFNYEAQQDKSGLPNDRFSAERPEGSISTLTIQRTEQRDSAMYRCASSFMGSTGPNTEAFFGQGTRLTVV.

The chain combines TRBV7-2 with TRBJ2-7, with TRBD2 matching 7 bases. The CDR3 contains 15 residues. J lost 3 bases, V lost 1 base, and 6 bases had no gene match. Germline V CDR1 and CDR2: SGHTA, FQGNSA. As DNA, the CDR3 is TGTGCCAGCAGCTTAGAGGGTAGCGGGTTCTACGAGCAGTACTTC. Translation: CASSLEGSGFYEQYF.

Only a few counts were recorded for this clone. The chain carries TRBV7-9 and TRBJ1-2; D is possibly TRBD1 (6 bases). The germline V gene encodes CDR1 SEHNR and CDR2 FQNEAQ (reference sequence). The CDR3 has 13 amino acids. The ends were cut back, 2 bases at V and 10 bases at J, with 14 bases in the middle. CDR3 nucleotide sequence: TGTGCCAGCAGCTTAAGGTACAGGGTTGACTACACCTTC. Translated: CASSLRYRVDYTF.

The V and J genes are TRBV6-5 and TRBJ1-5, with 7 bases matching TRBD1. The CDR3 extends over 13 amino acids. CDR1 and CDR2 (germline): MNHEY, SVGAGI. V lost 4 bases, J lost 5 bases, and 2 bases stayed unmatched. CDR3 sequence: CASSFTGDQPQHF. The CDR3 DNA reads TGTGCCAGCAGTTTCACAGGGGATCAGCCCCAGCATTTT.

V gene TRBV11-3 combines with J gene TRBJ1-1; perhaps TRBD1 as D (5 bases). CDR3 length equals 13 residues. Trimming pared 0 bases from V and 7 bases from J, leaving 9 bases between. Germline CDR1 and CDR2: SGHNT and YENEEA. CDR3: CASSLDLRGEAFF. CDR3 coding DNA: TGTGCCAGCAGCTTAGATCTAAGGGGTGAAGCTTTCTTT.

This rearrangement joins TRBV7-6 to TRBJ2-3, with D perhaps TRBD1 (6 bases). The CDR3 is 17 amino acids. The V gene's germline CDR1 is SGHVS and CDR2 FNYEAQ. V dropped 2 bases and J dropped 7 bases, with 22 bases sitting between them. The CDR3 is CASSLTGPASLDYTQYF. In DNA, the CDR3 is TGTGCCAGCAGCTTAACAGGGCCCGCCTCCCTTGACTATACGCAGTATTTT.

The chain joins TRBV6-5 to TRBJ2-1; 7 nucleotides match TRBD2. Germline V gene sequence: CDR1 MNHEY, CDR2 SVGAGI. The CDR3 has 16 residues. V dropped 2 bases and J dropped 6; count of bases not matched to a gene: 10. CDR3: CASSYQWREIVNEQFF. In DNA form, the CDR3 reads TGTGCCAGCAGTTACCAGTGGCGGGAGATCGTCAATGAGCAGTTCTTC.

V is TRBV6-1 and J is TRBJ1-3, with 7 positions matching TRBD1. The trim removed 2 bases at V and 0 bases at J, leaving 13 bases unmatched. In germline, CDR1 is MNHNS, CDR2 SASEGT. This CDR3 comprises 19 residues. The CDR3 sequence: CASSENTGAQFFSGNTIYF. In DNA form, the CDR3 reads TGTGCCAGCAGTGAAAACACAGGGGCCCAATTTTTCTCTGGAAACACCATATATTTT.

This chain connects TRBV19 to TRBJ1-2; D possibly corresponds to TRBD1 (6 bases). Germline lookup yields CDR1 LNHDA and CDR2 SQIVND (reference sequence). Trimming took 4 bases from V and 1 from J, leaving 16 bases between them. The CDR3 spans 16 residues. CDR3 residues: CASSRQQGQDNYGYTF. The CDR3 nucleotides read TGTGCCAGTAGTAGACAACAGGGTCAGGATAACTATGGCTACACCTTC.

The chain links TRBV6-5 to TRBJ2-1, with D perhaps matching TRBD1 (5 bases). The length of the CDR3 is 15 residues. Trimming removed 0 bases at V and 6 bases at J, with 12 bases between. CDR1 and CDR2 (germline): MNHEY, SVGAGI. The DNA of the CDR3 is TGTGCCAGCAGTTACTCGATCGTAGGGGCCAATGAGCAGTTCTTC. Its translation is CASSYSIVGANEQFF.

The CDR3 nucleotides read TGTGCCAGCAGTTTGTCGGGTCACATTCAGTACTTC. The encoded protein is CASSLSGHIQYF. J is TRBJ2-4 and V is TRBV28; no definite D call. V shed 3 bases and J shed 8 bases, with 8 bases lying between them. This CDR3 has 12 amino acids. Looked up from germline, CDR1 is MDHEN and CDR2 is SYDVKM. Full variable domain (remainder filled in from reference TRBV28 and TRBJ2-4): DVKVTQSSRYLVKRTGEKVFLECVQDMDHENMFWYRQDPGLGLRLIYFSYDVKMKEKGDIPEGYSVSREKKERFSLILESASTNQTSMYLCASSLSGHIQYFGAGTRLSVL.

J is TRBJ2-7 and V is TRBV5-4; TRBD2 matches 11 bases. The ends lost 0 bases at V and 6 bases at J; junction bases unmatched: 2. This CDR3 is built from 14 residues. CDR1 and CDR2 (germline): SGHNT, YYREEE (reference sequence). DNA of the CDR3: TGTGCCAGCAGCTTGGGGCTAGCGGGAGGCGAGCAGTACTTC. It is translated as CASSLGLAGGEQYF.